The clone carrying this TCR beta chain was seen only a few times. The data belong to a study of human T cells and chemical hapten exposure. Germline values: CDR1 SGHTA, CDR2 FQGNSA. Trimming took off 1 base at V and 4 bases at J, with 13 bases between the two ends. The CDR3 length is 15 residues. TCRdb independently ran MiXCR on the RACE reads; one entry per CDR3 protein. The sample records about 380,000 distinct CDR3 sequences, roughly 5% being singletons. The time point here: pre-sensitization, week 0. The treatment denotes: therapeutic diphenylcyclopropenone sensitization with weekly scalp DPC. The sequence came from a woman aged 45 to 65 with alopecia areata. Some clones in this sample may be carry-over from other donors' samples. Material: whole blood, obtained in connection with sensitization to the hapten diphenylcyclopropenone (DPC). J is TRBJ1-1 and V is TRBV7-2; D gene unclear. CDR3 region: CASSLDRGRVTEAFF. CDR3 nucleotide sequence: TGTGCCAGCAGCTTAGATCGAGGGAGGGTCACTGAAGCTTTCTTT.